This T cell receptor beta chain was recorded in a study of identifying expanded T cells in peripheral blood. CDR1 is SGHTA and CDR2 is FQGNSA in the germline V gene. The CDR3 spans 16 residues. V was pared by 3 bases and J by 1 base, with 16 bases between. During the collection period, no donor immune events like infections were recorded. Sequenced by immunoSEQ multiplex PCR; TCRdb stores in-frame clones only, minus some. The sample holds 91,000 or so clones, about nine tenths seen once. V and J are TRBV7-2 and TRBJ2-7; a weak D match, TRBD2 (6 bases). The receptor's source is a person between 18 and 75 years old in good health. Material: blood. This CDR3 reads CASSLDSGLSSYEQYF. For the CDR3, the DNA is TGTGCCAGCAGCTTGGATAGCGGCCTTTCTTCCTACGAGCAGTACTTC. Filled out from reference TRBV7-2 and TRBJ2-7, the complete variable domain reads GAGVSQSPSNKVTEKGKDVELRCDPISGHTALYWYRQSLGQGLEFLIYFQGNSAPDKSGLPSDRFSAERTGGSVSTLTIQRTQQEDSAVYLCASSLDSGLSSYEQYFGPGTRLTVT.